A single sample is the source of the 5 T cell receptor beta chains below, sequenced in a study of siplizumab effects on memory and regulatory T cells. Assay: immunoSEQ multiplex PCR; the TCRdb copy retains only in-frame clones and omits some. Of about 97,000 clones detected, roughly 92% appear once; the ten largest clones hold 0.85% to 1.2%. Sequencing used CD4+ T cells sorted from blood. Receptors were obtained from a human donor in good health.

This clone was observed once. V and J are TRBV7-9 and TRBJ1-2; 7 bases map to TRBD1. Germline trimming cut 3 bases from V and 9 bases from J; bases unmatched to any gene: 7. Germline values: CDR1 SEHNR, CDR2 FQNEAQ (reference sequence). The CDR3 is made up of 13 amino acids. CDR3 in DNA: TGTGCCAGCAGCTTGGTGGGCAGGGGGAGCTACACCTTC. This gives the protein CASSLVGRGSYTF.

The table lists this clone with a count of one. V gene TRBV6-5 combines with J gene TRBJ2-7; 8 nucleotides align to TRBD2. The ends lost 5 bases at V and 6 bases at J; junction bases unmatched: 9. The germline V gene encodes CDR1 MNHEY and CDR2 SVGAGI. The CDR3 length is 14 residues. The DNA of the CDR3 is TGTGCCAGCAGTGGCGGACTAGCCGTCGGCGAGCAGTACTTC. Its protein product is CASSGGLAVGEQYF.

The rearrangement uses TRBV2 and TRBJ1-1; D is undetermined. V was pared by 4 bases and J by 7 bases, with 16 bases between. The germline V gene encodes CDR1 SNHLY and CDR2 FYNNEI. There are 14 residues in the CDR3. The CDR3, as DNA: TGTGCCAGCAGTGGTGGCAGACCTCCGTTTGAAGCTTTCTTT. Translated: CASSGGRPPFEAFF.

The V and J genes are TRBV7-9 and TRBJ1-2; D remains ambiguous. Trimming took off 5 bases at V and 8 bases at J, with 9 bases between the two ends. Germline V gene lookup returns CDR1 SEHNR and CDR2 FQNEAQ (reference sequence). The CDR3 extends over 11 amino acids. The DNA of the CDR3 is TGTGCCAGCAGCCGCGCTTTGGGCTACACCTTC. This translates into CASSRALGYTF.

The CDR3 region has the DNA TGTGCCAGCAGCGCACTAGCGGGAGCTTACAATGAGCAGTTCTTC. It yields the protein CASSALAGAYNEQFF. The chain couples TRBV4-2 to TRBJ2-1; 11 nucleotides line up with TRBD2. Trimming removed 5 bases from V and 4 bases from J; junction bases left unmatched: 4. CDR1 and CDR2 from the germline V gene are LGHNA and YNFKEQ. This CDR3 is built from 15 residues.